These 9 T cell receptor beta chains originate from one sample sequenced in a study of tumor-infiltrating lymphocytes in primary liver carcinoma. The researchers obtained blood RNA from unsorted whole blood and also extracted germline DNA. Production of TCR beta cDNA used 500 ng total RNA together with a constant-region primer. Construction of TCR beta libraries relied on three successive nested multiplex PCR rounds employing slightly modified ARM-PCR. Investigators reported that the first two PCR rounds, at about 11 cycles each, used TRBV1-TRBV30 forward primers with a C-beta reverse primer. Each CDR3 protein is one row after TCRdb ran MiXCR on the multiplex PCR reads. The sample has approximately 330,000 distinct CDR3 sequences; around three fifths are singletons. Sequenced sample: peripheral blood. The receptor source for this set is a man between 35 and 55 years old with primary liver carcinoma and hepatitis B virus infection.

This clonotype was detected many times. This chain uses TRBV4-3 with TRBJ2-1, with 9 bases that match TRBD2. The length of the CDR3 is 16 residues. Unmatched junction bases numbered 10, after V lost 1 base and J lost 9 bases. Germline CDR1 is LGHNA and CDR2 is YSLEER. The CDR3 loop is CASSQGASGKGGEQFF. The CDR3 coding sequence is TGCGCCAGCAGCCAAGGGGCTAGCGGGAAAGGGGGTGAGCAGTTCTTC.

Comments on this clonotype: This sequence may be a read error, since a much larger clone differs from it by one base. This CDR3 is missing its conserved last phenylalanine or tryptophan, likely due to a read error. V gene TRBV14 combines with J gene TRBJ1-1; no definite D call. This CDR3 region has 15 residues. Germline V gene sequence: CDR1 SGHDN, CDR2 FVKESK. The V end was cut by 5 bases, the J end by 1 base, with 14 bases between. The CDR3 is CASSLGFAKNTEAFI. The CDR3, as DNA: TGTGCCAGCAGCTTAGGGTTCGCGAAGAACACTGAAGCTTTCATT.

Remarks on this clonotype: A single base separates this from a much larger clone, so it may be a read error. The chain couples TRBV6-1 to TRBJ1-2, with D possibly matching TRBD1 (6 bases). The V end lost 7 bases, the J end lost 5 bases, and 23 bases lay between the germline ends. CDR1 is MNHNS, CDR2 SASEGT, per germline. CDR3 size: 16 residues. The CDR3 protein is CASTRGKEASWYGYTF. The CDR3 bases are TGTGCCAGCACCAGGGGAAAAGAAGCCTCTTGGTATGGCTACACCTTC.

Many counts were recorded for this clonotype. J is TRBJ1-1 and V is TRBV29-1; 7 nucleotides match TRBD1. Trimming took 3 bases from V and 3 from J; bases not matched to a gene: 4. This CDR3 comprises 13 residues. Germline values: CDR1 SQVTM, CDR2 ANQGSEA. The CDR3 is CSVERGLDTEAFF. The CDR3 region has the DNA TGCAGCGTTGAGAGGGGGCTCGACACTGAAGCTTTCTTT. The whole variable domain, filled in from reference TRBV29-1 and TRBJ1-1, reads SAVISQKPSRDICQRGTSLTIQCQVDSQVTMMFWYRQQPGQSLTLIATANQGSEATYESGFVIDKFPISRPNLTFSTLTVSNMSPEDSSIYLCSVERGLDTEAFFGQGTRLTVV.

As for this clonotype: One junction end does not reproduce the germline sequence, and a read error may be involved. The rearrangement links TRBV11-2 to TRBJ2-7; no clear D gene. CDR1 is SGHAT, CDR2 FQNNGV, per germline. The CDR3 is 13 amino acids. This CDR3 is CVSLGLSSYEQYF. The CDR3 region has the DNA TGTGTCAGCTTGGGGTTGAGCTCCTACGAGCAGTACTTC.

The V and J genes are TRBV6-5 and TRBJ2-7; a possible D gene is TRBD1 (6 bases). This CDR3 is built from 13 residues. Per germline, CDR1 MNHEY and CDR2 SVGAGI. Trimming stripped 6 bases from V and 3 bases from J, with 12 bases between. In nucleotides, the CDR3 is TGTGCCAGCAGGGAAACAGGGAACTACGAGCAGTACTTC. Protein product: CASRETGNYEQYF.

Comments on this clonotype: The junction and the germline gene differ at one end; a read error may be behind it. This rearrangement joins TRBV14 to TRBJ2-2; a weak D match, TRBD1 (6 bases). Per germline, CDR1 SGHDN and CDR2 FVKESK. The CDR3 is 13 amino acids. CDR3 amino acids: CASNRGNTGDLFF. CDR3 in DNA: TGTGCCAGCAATAGGGGGAACACCGGGGATCTGTTTTTT.

As to this clonotype: The junction and the germline gene differ at one end; a read error may be behind it. This chain joins TRBV6-2 or TRBV6-3 and TRBJ1-4; 12 positions match TRBD1. There are 15 residues in the CDR3. Per germline, CDR1 MNHEY and CDR2 SVGEGT. The DNA for the CDR3 is TGTGCCGGCAGTTCGGGACAGGGGGCGGGAGAAAAACTGTTTTTT. This translates into CAGSSGQGAGEKLFF.

Concerning this clonotype itself: The CDR3 does not close with the conserved phenylalanine or tryptophan, likely indicating a read error. This chain connects TRBV11-3 to TRBJ2-1; D gene uncertain. The germline V gene has CDR1 SGHNT and CDR2 YENEEA. The CDR3 spans 12 residues. Deletions cut 3 bases from V and 12 bases from J, with 12 bases between. The CDR3 spells CASSFDTEAQFL. The DNA for the CDR3 is TGTGCCAGCAGCTTCGATACGGAAGCGCAGTTCTTA.